This section outlines one T cell receptor beta chain sequence together with its context. This sample stems from a study of blood T cell repertoires in COVID-19. Germline V gene lookup returns CDR1 MNHNY and CDR2 SVGAGI (reference sequence). Trimming took 4 bases from V and 0 from J, leaving 7 bases between them. This CDR3 has 14 residues. Only in-frame clones appear in the TCRdb table, and some are missing; sequencing was by immunoSEQ multiplex PCR. The profile covers approximately 220,000 clones, with roughly 80% appearing a single time and around 2% taken by the ten largest. This chain links TRBV6-6 with TRBJ1-3; D possibly corresponds to TRBD1 (6 bases). The sequenced sample was peripheral blood. The receptor's source is a woman aged 60-75 years with acute or convalescent COVID-19. The CDR3 DNA sequence: TGTGCCAGCAGTTGGACAGCCTCTGGAAACACCATATATTTT. Its translation: CASSWTASGNTIYF.